The next 12 T cell receptor beta chains were all read from a single sample in a study of T cell repertoires in ileal Crohn's disease. Clones were sequenced by immunoSEQ multiplex PCR, and TCRdb holds only the in-frame ones, with some missing. The sample carries 25,000 to 30,000 clones, 80% recorded once. Sequenced sample: ileal tissue. The receptors shown here come from an adult with Crohn's disease.

This clone was seen a handful of times. CDR3 in DNA: TGTGCCAGCAGCTTCAACAGGGCGTACGAGCAGTACTTC. Translated: CASSFNRAYEQYF. J is TRBJ2-7 and V is TRBV5-6, with a weak D call TRBD1 (6 bases). The V gene lost 2 bases and the J gene lost 4 bases, with 10 bases spanning the gap. The CDR3 loop spans 13 amino acids. Germline loops: CDR1 SGHDT, CDR2 YYEEEE.

The CDR3 DNA follows: TGCGCCAGCAGCACTTGGACTAGCGGAGGGGGCTCCTACGAGCAGTACTTC. The encoded protein is CASSTWTSGGGSYEQYF. V and J are TRBV5-1 and TRBJ2-7, with 10 nucleotides matching TRBD2. V shed 4 bases and J 0 bases; nucleotides not matched to a gene: 10. The CDR3 spans 17 residues. The germline V gene encodes CDR1 SGHRS and CDR2 YFSETQ.

The sample holds a few counts of this clone. The chain has TRBV6-6 and TRBJ1-1; D might be TRBD1 (5 bases). CDR1 and CDR2 (germline): MNHNY, SVGAGI (reference sequence). The CDR3 has 13 amino acids. Trimming shortened V by 0 bases and J by 5 bases, and 7 bases separated the two germline ends. The CDR3 sequence: CASSYSGGTEAFF. DNA of the CDR3: TGTGCCAGCAGTTACTCGGGGGGGACTGAAGCTTTCTTT.

A single count supports this clone. This chain joins TRBV7-6 and TRBJ2-3, with 10 bases aligning to TRBD2. With 2 bases clipped from V and 5 bases from J, the junction kept 19 bases outside the gene matches. This CDR3 is built from 20 residues. CDR1 is SGHVS and CDR2 is FNYEAQ in the germline V gene. CDR3 in DNA: TGTGCCAGCAGCTTAACGCCCGGGCTAGCGGGGGACAAAGAGGAAGATACGCAGTATTTT. Its translation: CASSLTPGLAGDKEEDTQYF.

The CDR3 DNA sequence: TGTGCCAGCAGCCAAGGGTCGGCAGGAAGAGGCTACACCTTC. Protein: CASSQGSAGRGYTF. This rearrangement joins TRBV4-2 to TRBJ1-2; D remains unclear. The V gene lost 1 base and the J gene lost 8 bases, with 14 bases spanning the gap. The germline gives CDR1 LGHNA, CDR2 YNFKEQ. The CDR3 runs to 14 residues.

This clone occurred a few times. This chain joins TRBV27 and TRBJ2-7, with D perhaps matching TRBD1 (6 bases). Trimming cost V 5 bases and J 5 bases, with 16 bases left between them. From germline, CDR1 is MNHEY and CDR2 SMNVEV (reference sequence). The CDR3 contains 14 residues. CDR3 region: CASSQGTPIDEQYF. The CDR3 nucleotides are TGTGCCAGCAGTCAGGGGACCCCTATAGACGAGCAGTACTTC.

The genes are TRBV5-1 and TRBJ2-3, with D possibly matching TRBD2 (5 bases). Germline V gives CDR1 SGHRS, CDR2 YFSETQ. CDR3 size: 11 residues. V dropped 5 bases and J dropped 10 bases, with 11 bases sitting between them. The CDR3 region has the DNA TGCGCCAGCAGAAACATGGAGGCGCAGTATTTT. Translated: CASRNMEAQYF. Complete variable domain (other parts from reference TRBV5-1 and TRBJ2-3): KAGVTQTPRYLIKTRGQQVTLSCSPISGHRSVSWYQQTPGQGLQFLFEYFSETQRNKGNFPGRFSGRQFSNSRSEMNVSTLELGDSALYLCASRNMEAQYFGPGTRLTVL.

The J gene is TRBJ1-2, the V gene TRBV4-3; D possibly corresponds to TRBD1 (6 bases). The CDR3 loop spans 18 amino acids. V lost 4 bases, J lost 7 bases, and 28 bases lay in between. Germline lookup yields CDR1 LGHNA and CDR2 YSLEER. The CDR3 DNA follows: TGCGCCAGCAGCCCTTTATCAAGATTCCGGGACAAAGTGAGTGGCTACACCTTC. It specifies CASSPLSRFRDKVSGYTF.

V is TRBV9 and J is TRBJ2-1, with D possibly TRBD2 on 6 matching bases. Germline V gene data show CDR1 as SGDLS and CDR2 as YYNGEE. Trimming stripped 7 bases from V and 3 bases from J, with 17 bases between. The CDR3 covers 15 residues. The CDR3 DNA follows: TGTGCCAGCTCTTTCGGGGGTCTAGACTACAATGAGCAGTTCTTC. Its translation: CASSFGGLDYNEQFF.

This chain connects TRBV4-1 to TRBJ1-1; the D gene is possibly TRBD1 (5 bases). The germline V and J ends were trimmed by 5 bases and 3 bases, with 13 bases remaining between them. CDR3 length: 14 amino acids. Germline V lookup: CDR1 MGHRA, CDR2 YSYEKL. The CDR3 DNA is TGCGCCAGCAGCTACTCAGGGTTGGACACTGAAGCTTTCTTT. Its translation: CASSYSGLDTEAFF.

J is TRBJ2-7 and V is TRBV6-6, with 7 bases that match TRBD2. After removal of 5 bases from V and 0 bases from J, the junction contained 10 bases not matched to a gene. CDR3 length: 16 amino acids. Looked up from germline, CDR1 is MNHNY and CDR2 is SVGAGI (reference sequence). The DNA for the CDR3 is TGTGCCAGCAGTCCGAGCGGGACCCTCCTCTCCTACGAGCAGTACTTC. Translated: CASSPSGTLLSYEQYF.

The V call is TRBV10-3, the J call TRBJ1-1; TRBD1 matches 8 bases. This CDR3 has 14 residues. The germline CDR1 and CDR2 sequences are ENHRY and SYGVKD. V lost 3 bases to trimming and J lost 4 bases; unmatched junction nucleotides: 4. CDR3 protein: CAISDGQGATEAFF. DNA for the CDR3: TGTGCCATCAGTGATGGACAGGGTGCCACTGAAGCTTTCTTT.